The 15 T cell receptor beta chains presented below share a single source sample, sequenced in a study of CD8 T cells in ankylosing spondylitis. Study-wide findings and caveats: It appeared that ankylosing spondylitis blood was characterized by a TCR beta motif of several highly homologous variants.

TCRdb itself ran the 5' RACE reads through MiXCR, one entry per CDR3 protein. This sample has 700,000 or so distinct CDR3 sequences, with about 20% found just once. The antigens these receptors bind are not known. The sample consisted of blood, either unsorted or a sorted T cell fraction (not recorded which). The source is a male donor with ankylosing spondylitis.

About this clonotype: A junction boundary mismatches the germline segment, possibly from a read error. J is TRBJ2-7 and V is TRBV9; possible D gene TRBD2, 5 bases. The CDR3 is 15 amino acids. The germline gives CDR1 SGDLS, CDR2 YYNGEE. Here the CDR3 DNA reads TGTTCCAGCAGCGAGACGGACTCAGCCATCTACGAGCAGTACTTC. Its translation is CSSSETDSAIYEQYF.

The gene calls are TRBV10-3 and TRBJ2-3; TRBD2 matches at 13 bases. The junction had 6 bases not matched to a gene; V was cut back by 4 bases and J by 2 bases. The CDR3 extends over 17 amino acids. Looked up from germline, CDR1 is ENHRY and CDR2 is SYGVKD. CDR3: CAISASGTSGNTDTQYF. DNA of the CDR3: TGTGCCATCAGTGCTTCCGGGACTAGCGGGAACACAGATACGCAGTATTTT.

A few counts support this clonotype. The rearrangement links TRBV5-1 to TRBJ1-5, with a tentative D call TRBD1 (5 bases). Germline CDR1 is SGHRS and CDR2 is YFSETQ. The CDR3 sequence is 16 residues long. Trimming removed 0 bases from V and 0 bases from J, with 10 bases in between. CDR3 sequence (DNA): TGCGCCAGCAGCTTGGTCGGGGGAAATAGCAATCAGCCCCAGCATTTT. Translation gives CASSLVGGNSNQPQHF. The complete variable domain, with remaining parts taken from reference TRBV5-1 and TRBJ1-5, reads KAGVTQTPRYLIKTRGQQVTLSCSPISGHRSVSWYQQTPGQGLQFLFEYFSETQRNKGNFPGRFSGRQFSNSRSEMNVSTLELGDSALYLCASSLVGGNSNQPQHFGDGTRLSIL.

Points on this clonotype: Its ends do not fully match the called genes, so a read error is possible. The chain recombines TRBV3-1 with TRBJ2-7; D is uncertain. The CDR3 loop spans 12 amino acids. Germline V lookup: CDR1 LGHDT, CDR2 YNNKEL (reference sequence). The CDR3 bases are TGTGCTAGCAGCCCGTCTGGGTTGGAGCAGTACTTC. Translation gives CASSPSGLEQYF.

This clonotype was seen a few times. The genes are TRBV5-1 and TRBJ1-1; TRBD1 is a possible D gene (5 bases). This CDR3 spans 15 amino acids. CDR1 is SGHRS and CDR2 is YFSETQ in the germline V gene. The V end lost 0 bases, the J end lost 6 bases, and 15 bases lay between the germline ends. The chain's CDR3 is CASSLDRTNAPEAFF. In nucleotides, the CDR3 is TGCGCCAGCAGCTTGGACAGGACGAACGCGCCTGAAGCTTTCTTT.

This clonotype was seen a handful of times. J is TRBJ2-7 and V is TRBV5-1; 9 bases are a match to TRBD1. Germline CDR1 SGHRS, CDR2 YFSETQ. V trimming: 7 bases; J trimming: 4 bases; junction bases outside the gene matches: 6. CDR3 size: 13 residues. As DNA, the CDR3 is TGCGCCAGCTTGTCCGGGACAGGGTACGAGCAGTACTTC. This codes for CASLSGTGYEQYF.

This clonotype was counted a few times. The chain carries TRBV5-1 and TRBJ1-5; D is unresolved. CDR3 length: 13 amino acids. The germline gives CDR1 SGHRS, CDR2 YFSETQ. Trimming cost V 4 bases and J 5 bases, with 10 bases left between them. In DNA, the CDR3 is TGCGCCAGCAGCCCCGACGGGCATCAGCCCCAGCATTTT. This gives the protein CASSPDGHQPQHF.

The gene calls are TRBV15 and TRBJ1-6, with 9 bases lining up with TRBD1. Germline loops: CDR1 LNHNV, CDR2 YYDKDF (reference sequence). Trimming at V came to 0 bases and at J to 7 bases, leaving 4 bases not matched to a gene. This CDR3 is 16 amino acids long. The CDR3 DNA reads as TGTGCCACCAGCAGAGATCTGGGGACAGGGAATTCACCCCTCCACTTT. Protein: CATSRDLGTGNSPLHF.

This sequence joins TRBV7-9 and TRBJ2-5, with D possibly matching TRBD2 (6 bases). Germline V gene lookup returns CDR1 SEHNR and CDR2 FQNEAQ (reference sequence). V shed 5 bases and J shed 6 bases, with 13 bases lying between them. This CDR3 has 13 amino acids. The CDR3 spells CASSPLRGQTQYF. CDR3 bases: TGTGCCAGCAGCCCCCTGCGGGGACAGACCCAGTACTTC.

This sequence joins TRBV12-3 or TRBV12-4 and TRBJ2-1; D uncertain. This CDR3 comprises 16 residues. The V and J ends lost 7 bases and 4 bases respectively, with 20 bases between them. Here the CDR3 reads CASTNREASWYNEQFF. The CDR3 nucleotides read TGTGCCAGCACTAATCGAGAGGCTAGTTGGTACAATGAGCAGTTCTTC.

The chain recombines TRBV2 with TRBJ1-4; D unresolved. Germline CDR1 SNHLY, CDR2 FYNNEI. CDR3 size: 14 residues. Trimming stripped 7 bases from V and 6 bases from J, with 15 bases between. The CDR3 region is CASKLFGRDEKLFF. The CDR3 nucleotides read TGTGCCAGCAAGCTCTTTGGACGAGATGAAAAACTGTTTTTT.

The V call is TRBV9, the J call TRBJ2-2, with D perhaps matching TRBD2 (6 bases). The CDR3 totals 15 residues. V was pared by 0 bases and J by 3 bases, with 9 bases between. Germline loops: CDR1 SGDLS, CDR2 YYNGEE. This CDR3 reads CASSVVGLDTGELFF. The CDR3 DNA follows: TGTGCCAGCAGCGTAGTGGGACTGGACACCGGGGAGCTGTTTTTT.

This clonotype came up many times. The genes are TRBV12-3 or TRBV12-4 and TRBJ1-5, with TRBD1 as a possible D gene (5 bases). Trimming removed 3 bases from V and 3 bases from J, with 6 bases in between. The length of the CDR3 is 13 residues. CDR3: CASSLTDNQPQHF. For the CDR3, the DNA is TGTGCCAGCAGTTTGACAGACAATCAGCCCCAGCATTTT.

This clonotype came up many times. The V and J genes are TRBV12-3 or TRBV12-4 and TRBJ2-4, with D possibly TRBD2 on 7 matching bases. The V end lost 2 bases, the J end lost 8 bases, and 13 bases lay between the germline ends. The CDR3 extends over 14 amino acids. CDR3 protein: CASSLSGGRDIQYF. The CDR3 DNA follows: TGTGCCAGCAGTTTATCGGGGGGCAGGGACATTCAGTACTTC.

The chain joins TRBV3-1 to TRBJ2-7; D is undetermined. CDR3 length equals 12 residues. Looked up from germline, CDR1 is LGHDT and CDR2 is YNNKEL (reference sequence). Trimming removed 3 bases from V and 3 bases from J, with 6 bases in between. CDR3 DNA: TGTGCCAGCAGCCAGGAGCACTACGAGCAGTACTTC. Translating it yields CASSQEHYEQYF.